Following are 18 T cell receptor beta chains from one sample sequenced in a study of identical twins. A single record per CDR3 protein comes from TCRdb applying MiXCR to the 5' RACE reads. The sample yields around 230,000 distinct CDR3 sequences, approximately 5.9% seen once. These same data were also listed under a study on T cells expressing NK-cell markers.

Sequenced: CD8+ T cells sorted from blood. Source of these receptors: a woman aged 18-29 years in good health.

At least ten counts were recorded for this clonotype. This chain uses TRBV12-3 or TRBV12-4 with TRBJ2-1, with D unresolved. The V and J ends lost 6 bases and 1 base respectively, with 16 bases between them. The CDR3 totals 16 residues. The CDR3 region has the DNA TGTGCCAGCAGCCCCTTGGAAGCGTCATCCTACAATGAGCAGTTCTTC. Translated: CASSPLEASSYNEQFF.

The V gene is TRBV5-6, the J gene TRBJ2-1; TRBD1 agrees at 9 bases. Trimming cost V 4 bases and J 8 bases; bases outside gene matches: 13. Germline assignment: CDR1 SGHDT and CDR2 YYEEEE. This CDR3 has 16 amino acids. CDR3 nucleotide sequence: TGTGCCAGCAGCCAACCTACCACAGGGGGCAGCGATGAGCAGTTCTTC. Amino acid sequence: CASSQPTTGGSDEQFF.

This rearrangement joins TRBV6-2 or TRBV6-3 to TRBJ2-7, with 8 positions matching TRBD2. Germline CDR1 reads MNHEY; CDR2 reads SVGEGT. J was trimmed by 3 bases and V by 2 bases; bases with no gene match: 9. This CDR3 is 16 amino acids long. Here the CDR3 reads CASSYVGAGANYEQYF. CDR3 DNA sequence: TGTGCCAGCAGTTACGTTGGAGCGGGAGCGAACTACGAGCAGTACTTC.

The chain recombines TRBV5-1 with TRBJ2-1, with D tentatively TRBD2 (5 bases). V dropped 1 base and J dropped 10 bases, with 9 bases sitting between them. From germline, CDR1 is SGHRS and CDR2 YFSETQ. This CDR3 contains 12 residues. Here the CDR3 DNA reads TGCGCCAGCAGCTTGAATGGCGGGGAGCAGTTCTTC. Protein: CASSLNGGEQFF.

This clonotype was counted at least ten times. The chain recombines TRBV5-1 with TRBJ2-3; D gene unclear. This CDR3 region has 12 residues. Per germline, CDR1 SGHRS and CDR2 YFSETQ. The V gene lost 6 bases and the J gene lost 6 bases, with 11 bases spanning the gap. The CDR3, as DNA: TGCGCCAGCAAGCCATCCGGTGATACGCAGTATTTT. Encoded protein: CASKPSGDTQYF.

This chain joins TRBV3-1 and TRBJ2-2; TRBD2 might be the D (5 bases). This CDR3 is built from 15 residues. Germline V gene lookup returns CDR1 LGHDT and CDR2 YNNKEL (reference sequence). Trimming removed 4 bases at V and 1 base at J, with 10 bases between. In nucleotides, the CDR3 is TGTGCCAGCAGCCCCCCGAGGGTGAACACCGGGGAGCTGTTTTTT. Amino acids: CASSPPRVNTGELFF.

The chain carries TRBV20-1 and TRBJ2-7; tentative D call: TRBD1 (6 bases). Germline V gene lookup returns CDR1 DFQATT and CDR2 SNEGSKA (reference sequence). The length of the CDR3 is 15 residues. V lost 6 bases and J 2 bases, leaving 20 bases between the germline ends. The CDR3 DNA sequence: TGCAGTGCGGCCTCAGGGGAAGGGAATACCTACGAGCAGTACTTC. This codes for CSAASGEGNTYEQYF.

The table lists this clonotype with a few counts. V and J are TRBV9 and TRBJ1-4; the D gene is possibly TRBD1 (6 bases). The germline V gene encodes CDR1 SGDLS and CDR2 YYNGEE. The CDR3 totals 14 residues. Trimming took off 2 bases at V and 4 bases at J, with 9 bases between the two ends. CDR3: CASSVGQFNEKLFF. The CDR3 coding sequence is TGTGCCAGCAGCGTCGGACAGTTTAATGAAAAACTGTTTTTT.

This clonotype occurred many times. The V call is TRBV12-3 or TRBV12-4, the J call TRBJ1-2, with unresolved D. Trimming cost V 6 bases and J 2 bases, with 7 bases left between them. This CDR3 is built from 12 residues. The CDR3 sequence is CASSPGNYGYTF. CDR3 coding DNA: TGTGCCAGCAGCCCCGGGAACTATGGCTACACCTTC.

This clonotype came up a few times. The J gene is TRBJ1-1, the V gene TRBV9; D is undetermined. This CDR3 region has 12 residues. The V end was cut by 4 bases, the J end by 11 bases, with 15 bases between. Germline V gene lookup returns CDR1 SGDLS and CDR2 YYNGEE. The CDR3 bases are TGTGCCAGCAGCACCCCCGGGTCGGCGGCTTTCTTT. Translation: CASSTPGSAAFF.

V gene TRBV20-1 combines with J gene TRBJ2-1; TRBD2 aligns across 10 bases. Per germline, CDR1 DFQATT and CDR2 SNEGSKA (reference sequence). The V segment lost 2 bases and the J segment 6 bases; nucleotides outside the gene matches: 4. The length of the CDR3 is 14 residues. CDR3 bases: TGCAGTGCTAGACGAGCGGGGGGGCTCAATGAGCAGTTCTTC. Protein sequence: CSARRAGGLNEQFF.

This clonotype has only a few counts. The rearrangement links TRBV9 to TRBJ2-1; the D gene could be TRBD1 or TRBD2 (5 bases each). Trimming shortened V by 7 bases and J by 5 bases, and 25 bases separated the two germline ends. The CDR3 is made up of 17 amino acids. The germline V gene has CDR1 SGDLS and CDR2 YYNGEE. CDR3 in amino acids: CASRGSSEGPTHNEQFF. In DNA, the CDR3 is TGTGCCAGCCGCGGGTCATCTGAGGGGCCCACACACAATGAGCAGTTCTTC.

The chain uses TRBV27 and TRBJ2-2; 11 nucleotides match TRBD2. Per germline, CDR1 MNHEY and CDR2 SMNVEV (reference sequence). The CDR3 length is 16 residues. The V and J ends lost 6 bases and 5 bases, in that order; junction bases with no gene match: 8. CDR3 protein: CASSFLAGGSTGELFF. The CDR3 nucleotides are TGTGCCAGCAGCTTTCTAGCGGGAGGAAGTACCGGGGAGCTGTTTTTT.

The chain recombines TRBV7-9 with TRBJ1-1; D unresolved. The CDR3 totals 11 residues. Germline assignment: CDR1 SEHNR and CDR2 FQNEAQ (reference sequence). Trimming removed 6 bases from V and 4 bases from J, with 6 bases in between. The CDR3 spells CASRKGTEAFF. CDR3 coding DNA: TGTGCCAGCAGGAAAGGCACTGAAGCTTTCTTT.

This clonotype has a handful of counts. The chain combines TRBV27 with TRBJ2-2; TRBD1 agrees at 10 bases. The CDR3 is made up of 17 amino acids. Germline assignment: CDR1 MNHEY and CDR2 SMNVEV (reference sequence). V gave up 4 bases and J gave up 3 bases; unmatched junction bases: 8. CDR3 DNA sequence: TGTGCCAGCAGTTGGGGCCCCGGGACAGGGGACACCGGGGAGCTGTTTTTT. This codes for CASSWGPGTGDTGELFF.

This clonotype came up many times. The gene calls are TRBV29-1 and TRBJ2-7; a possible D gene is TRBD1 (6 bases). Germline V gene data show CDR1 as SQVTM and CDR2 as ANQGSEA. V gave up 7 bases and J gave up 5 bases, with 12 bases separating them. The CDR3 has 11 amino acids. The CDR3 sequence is CSATDRNEQYF. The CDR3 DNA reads TGCAGCGCTACCGACAGGAACGAGCAGTACTTC.

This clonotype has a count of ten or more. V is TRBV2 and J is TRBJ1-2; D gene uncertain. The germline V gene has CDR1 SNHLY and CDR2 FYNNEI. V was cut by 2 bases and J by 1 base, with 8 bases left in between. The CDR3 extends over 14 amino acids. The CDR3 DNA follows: TGTGCCAGCAGTGAATTTGGGAATAACTATGGCTACACCTTC. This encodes CASSEFGNNYGYTF.

CDR3 coding DNA: TGCAGTGCGGGTAAGACGAAGCAGTACTTC. Translated: CSAGKTKQYF. This chain links TRBV20-1 with TRBJ2-7; D is undetermined. V shed 6 bases and J shed 8 bases, with 11 bases lying between them. Per the germline V gene, CDR1 is DFQATT and CDR2 is SNEGSKA (reference sequence). The CDR3 is 10 amino acids.